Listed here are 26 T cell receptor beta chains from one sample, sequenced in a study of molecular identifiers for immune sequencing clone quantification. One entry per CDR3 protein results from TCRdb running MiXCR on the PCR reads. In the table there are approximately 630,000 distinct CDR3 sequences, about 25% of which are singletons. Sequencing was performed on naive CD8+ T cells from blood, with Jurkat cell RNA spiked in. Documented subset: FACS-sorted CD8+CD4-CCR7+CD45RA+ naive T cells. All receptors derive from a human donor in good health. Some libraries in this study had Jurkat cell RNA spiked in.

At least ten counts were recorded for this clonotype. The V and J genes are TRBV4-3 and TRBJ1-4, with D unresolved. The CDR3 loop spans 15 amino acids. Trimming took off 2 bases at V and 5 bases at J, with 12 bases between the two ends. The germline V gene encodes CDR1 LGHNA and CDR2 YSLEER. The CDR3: CASSQSWQINEKLFF. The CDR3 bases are TGCGCCAGCAGCCAAAGCTGGCAGATCAATGAAAAACTGTTTTTT.

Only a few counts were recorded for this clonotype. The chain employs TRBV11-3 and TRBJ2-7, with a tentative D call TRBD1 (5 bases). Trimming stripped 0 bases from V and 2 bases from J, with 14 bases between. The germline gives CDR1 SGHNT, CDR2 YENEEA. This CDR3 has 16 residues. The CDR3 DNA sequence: TGTGCCAGCAGCTTAGAACGACAGATCTTACCCTACGAGCAGTACTTC. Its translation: CASSLERQILPYEQYF.

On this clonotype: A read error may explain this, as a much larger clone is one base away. CDR3 protein: CASGQRETGDEKLFF. The CDR3 DNA reads as TGTGCCAGCGGCCAACGCGAGACGGGGGATGAAAAACTGTTTTTT. The chain is built from TRBV6-6 and TRBJ1-4; weak D call: TRBD1 (5 bases). Germline V gives CDR1 MNHNY, CDR2 SVGAGI (reference sequence). The CDR3 length is 15 residues. V was clipped by 8 bases and J by 6 bases, with 19 bases between them.

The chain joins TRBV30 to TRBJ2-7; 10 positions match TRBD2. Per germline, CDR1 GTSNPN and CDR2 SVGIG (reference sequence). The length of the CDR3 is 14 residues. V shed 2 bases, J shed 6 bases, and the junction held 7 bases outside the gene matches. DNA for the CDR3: TGTGCCTGGAGTCGAGTAGCGGGAGGCAGCGAGCAGTACTTC. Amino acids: CAWSRVAGGSEQYF.

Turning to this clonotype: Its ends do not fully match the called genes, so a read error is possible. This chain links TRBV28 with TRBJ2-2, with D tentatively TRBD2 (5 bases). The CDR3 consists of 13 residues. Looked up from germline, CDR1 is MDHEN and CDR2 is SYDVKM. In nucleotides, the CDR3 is TGTGCCAGCAGTTTTCTTGGCACCGGGGAGCTGCTATTT. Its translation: CASSFLGTGELLF.

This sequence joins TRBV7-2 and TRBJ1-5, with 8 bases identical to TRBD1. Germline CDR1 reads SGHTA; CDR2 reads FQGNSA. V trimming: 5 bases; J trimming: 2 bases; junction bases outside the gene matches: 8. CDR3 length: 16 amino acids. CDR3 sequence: CASSPWTGYGNQPQHF. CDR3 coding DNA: TGTGCCAGCAGCCCCTGGACAGGGTACGGCAATCAGCCCCAGCATTTT.

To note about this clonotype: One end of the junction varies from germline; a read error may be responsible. This chain's CDR3 is CASSLDGFSGADVLTF. Written as DNA, the CDR3 is TGTGCCAGCAGCTTAGATGGGTTCTCTGGGGCCGACGTCCTGACTTTC. The genes are TRBV7-9 and TRBJ2-6; TRBD1 might be the D (5 bases). Germline lookup yields CDR1 SEHNR and CDR2 FQNEAQ (reference sequence). The CDR3 sequence is 16 residues long.

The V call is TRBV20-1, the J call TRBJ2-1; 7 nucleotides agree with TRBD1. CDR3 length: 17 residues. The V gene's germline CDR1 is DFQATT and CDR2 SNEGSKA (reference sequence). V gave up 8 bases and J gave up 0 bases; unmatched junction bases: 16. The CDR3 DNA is TGCAGTCGAGTCACAGGGGTAGCGATGAGCTCCTACAATGAGCAGTTCTTC. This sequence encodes CSRVTGVAMSSYNEQFF.

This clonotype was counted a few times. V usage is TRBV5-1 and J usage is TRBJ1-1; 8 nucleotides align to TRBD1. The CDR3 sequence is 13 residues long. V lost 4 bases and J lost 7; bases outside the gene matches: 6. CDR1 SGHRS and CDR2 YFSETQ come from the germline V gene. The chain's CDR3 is CASSMTGASEAFF. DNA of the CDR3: TGCGCCAGCAGCATGACAGGGGCTAGTGAAGCTTTCTTT.

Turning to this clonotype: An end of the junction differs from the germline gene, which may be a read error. In DNA, the CDR3 is TGTGCCAGCATTGAGGGGACAGGCGTCGCCGAGCAGCACTTC. It yields the protein CASIEGTGVAEQHF. The rearrangement links TRBV2 to TRBJ2-7, with 8 bases identical to TRBD1. Germline assignment: CDR1 SNHLY and CDR2 FYNNEI. CDR3 length: 14 amino acids.

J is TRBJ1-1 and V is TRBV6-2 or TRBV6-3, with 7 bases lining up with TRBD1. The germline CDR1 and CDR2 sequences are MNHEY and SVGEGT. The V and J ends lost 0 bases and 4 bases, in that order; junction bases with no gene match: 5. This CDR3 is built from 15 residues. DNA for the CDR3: TGTGCCAGCAGTTACTCGGGTACAGGGGCCACTGAAGCTTTCTTT. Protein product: CASSYSGTGATEAFF.

The DNA for the CDR3 is TGTGCCAGCAGTTACTTCGGGGAAAACACTGAAGCTTTCTTT. Translated: CASSYFGENTEAFF. The rearrangement links TRBV6-5 to TRBJ1-1, with unresolved D. V was trimmed by 1 base and J by 2 bases, leaving 8 bases between them. CDR3 size: 14 residues. Per germline, CDR1 MNHEY and CDR2 SVGAGI.

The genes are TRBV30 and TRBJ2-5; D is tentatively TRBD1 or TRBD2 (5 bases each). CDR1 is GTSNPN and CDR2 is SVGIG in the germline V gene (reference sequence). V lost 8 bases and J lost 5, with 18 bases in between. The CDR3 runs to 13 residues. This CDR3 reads CAADPRAGETQYF. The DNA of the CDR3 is TGTGCCGCAGATCCGAGGGCAGGGGAGACCCAGTACTTC.

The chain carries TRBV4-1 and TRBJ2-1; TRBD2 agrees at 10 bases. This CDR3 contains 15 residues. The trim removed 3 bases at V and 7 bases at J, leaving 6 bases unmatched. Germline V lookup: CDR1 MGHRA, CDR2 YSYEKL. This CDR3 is CASSQLAGDRNEQFF. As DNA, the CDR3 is TGCGCCAGCAGCCAGCTAGCGGGAGATCGGAATGAGCAGTTCTTC.

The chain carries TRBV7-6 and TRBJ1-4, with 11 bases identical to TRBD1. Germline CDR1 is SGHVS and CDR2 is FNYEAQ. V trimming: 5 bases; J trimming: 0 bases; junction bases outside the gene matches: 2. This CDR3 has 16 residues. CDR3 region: CASSEGQGATNEKLFF. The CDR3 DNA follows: TGTGCCAGCAGCGAGGGACAGGGGGCAACTAATGAAAAACTGTTTTTT.

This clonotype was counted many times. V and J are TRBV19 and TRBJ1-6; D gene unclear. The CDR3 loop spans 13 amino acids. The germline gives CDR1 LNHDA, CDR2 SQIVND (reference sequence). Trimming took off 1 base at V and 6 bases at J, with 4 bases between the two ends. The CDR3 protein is CASSIVSNSPLHF. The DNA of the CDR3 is TGTGCCAGTAGTATAGTGAGTAATTCACCCCTCCACTTT. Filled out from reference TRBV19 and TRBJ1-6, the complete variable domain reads DGGITQSPKYLFRKEGQNVTLSCEQNLNHDAMYWYRQDPGQGLRLIYYSQIVNDFQKGDIAEGYSVSREKKESFPLTVTSAQKNPTAFYLCASSIVSNSPLHFGNGTRLTVT.

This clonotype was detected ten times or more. CDR3 DNA: TGTGCCGCCCGGAGTCCAATTTACTACGAGCAGTACTTC. Translating it yields CAARSPIYYEQYF. The rearrangement uses TRBV28 and TRBJ2-7; D is unresolved. V was trimmed by 11 bases and J by 3 bases, leaving 17 bases between them. This CDR3 comprises 13 residues. Germline assignment: CDR1 MDHEN and CDR2 SYDVKM. The entire variable domain, with the rest obtained from reference TRBV28 and TRBJ2-7, is as follows: DVKVTQSSRYLVKRTGEKVFLECVQDMDHENMFWYRQDPGLGLRLIYFSYDVKMKEKGDIPEGYSVSREKKERFSLILESASTNQTSMYLCAARSPIYYEQYFGPGTRLTVT.

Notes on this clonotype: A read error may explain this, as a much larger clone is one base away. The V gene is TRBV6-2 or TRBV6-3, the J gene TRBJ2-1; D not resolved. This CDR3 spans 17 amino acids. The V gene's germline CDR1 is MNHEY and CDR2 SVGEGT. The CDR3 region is CACSSPRLLSSYNEQFF. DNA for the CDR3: TGTGCCTGCAGCTCTCCCCGACTGCTTAGCTCCTACAATGAGCAGTTCTTC.

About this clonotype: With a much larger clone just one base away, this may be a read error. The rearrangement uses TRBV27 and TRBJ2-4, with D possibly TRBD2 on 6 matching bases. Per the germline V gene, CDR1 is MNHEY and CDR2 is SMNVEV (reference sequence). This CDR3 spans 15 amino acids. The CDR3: CASSPEVLAKDIQYF. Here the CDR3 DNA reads TGTGCCAGCAGTCCCGAGGTACTAGCCAAAGACATTCAGTACTTC.

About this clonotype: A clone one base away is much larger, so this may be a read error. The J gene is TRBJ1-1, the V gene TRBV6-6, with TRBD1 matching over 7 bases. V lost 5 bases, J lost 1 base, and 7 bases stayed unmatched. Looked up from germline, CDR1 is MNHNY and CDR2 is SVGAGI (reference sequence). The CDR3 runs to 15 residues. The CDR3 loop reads CASSTRDRENTEAFF. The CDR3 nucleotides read TGTGCCAGCAGTACCCGCGACAGGGAGAACACTGAAGCTTTCTTT.

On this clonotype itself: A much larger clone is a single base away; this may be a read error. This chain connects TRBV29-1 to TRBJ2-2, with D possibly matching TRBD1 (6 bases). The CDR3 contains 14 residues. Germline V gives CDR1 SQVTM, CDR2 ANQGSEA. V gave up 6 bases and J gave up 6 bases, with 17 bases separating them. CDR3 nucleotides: TGCAGCGTCGAGTACAGGGAACTCGCCGGGGAGCTGTTTTTT. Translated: CSVEYRELAGELFF.

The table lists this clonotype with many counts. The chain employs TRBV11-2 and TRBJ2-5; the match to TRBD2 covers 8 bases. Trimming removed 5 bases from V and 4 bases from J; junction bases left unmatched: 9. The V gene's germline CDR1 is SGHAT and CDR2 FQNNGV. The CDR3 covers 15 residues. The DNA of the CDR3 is TGTGCCAGCAGCCGAAGCGGGAGCGTCAGAGAGACCCAGTACTTC. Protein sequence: CASSRSGSVRETQYF.

Here the CDR3 DNA reads TGCGCCAGCACCCCGGCCGTCGTAGCGGGGAGTAGCACAGATACGCAGTATTTT. Protein: CASTPAVVAGSSTDTQYF. The chain has TRBV4-1 and TRBJ2-3; 8 bases map to TRBD2. J lost 0 bases, V lost 7 bases, and 15 bases had no gene match. The CDR3 contains 18 residues. Per the germline V gene, CDR1 is MGHRA and CDR2 is YSYEKL.

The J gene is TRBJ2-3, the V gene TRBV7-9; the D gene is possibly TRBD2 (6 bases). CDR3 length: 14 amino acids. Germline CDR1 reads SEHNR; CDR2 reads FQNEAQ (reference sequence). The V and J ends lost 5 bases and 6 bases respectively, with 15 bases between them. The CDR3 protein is CASSPGWGVDTQYF. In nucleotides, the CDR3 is TGTGCCAGCAGCCCCGGTTGGGGGGTCGATACGCAGTATTTT.

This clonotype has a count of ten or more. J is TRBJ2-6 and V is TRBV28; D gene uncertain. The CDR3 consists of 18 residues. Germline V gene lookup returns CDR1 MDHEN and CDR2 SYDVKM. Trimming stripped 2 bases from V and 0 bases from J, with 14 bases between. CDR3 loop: CASSLRFGGNSGANVLTF. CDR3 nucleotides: TGTGCCAGCAGTTTAAGGTTTGGCGGTAACTCTGGGGCCAACGTCCTGACTTTC.

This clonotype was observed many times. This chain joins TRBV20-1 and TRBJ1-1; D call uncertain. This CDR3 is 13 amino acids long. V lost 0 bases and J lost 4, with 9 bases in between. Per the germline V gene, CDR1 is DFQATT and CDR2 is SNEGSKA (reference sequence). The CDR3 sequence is CSARELVGTEAFF. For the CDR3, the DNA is TGCAGTGCTAGAGAACTTGTTGGCACTGAAGCTTTCTTT.